The entry below describes one T cell receptor beta chain. Its matching antigen is unknown. The sample comes from a study of beta chain features in type 1 diabetes. Study background: There was similarity between patients and healthy donors in age, gender and cell yields. Study-level findings and limits: The similarity of naive, central memory and Treg TCRB repertoires appeared greater among patients than among healthy donors.

J was trimmed by 2 bases and V by 3 bases; bases with no gene match: 2. Germline V gene lookup returns CDR1 MGHRA and CDR2 YSYEKL. The CDR3 sequence is 14 residues long. cDNA synthesis used the whole RNA isolate, giving expressed TCRB sequences. Sequencing used immunoSEQ multiplex PCR; TCRdb keeps in-frame clones, though not all of them. Here the sample spans about 320,000 clones, roughly 15% being singletons. The chain recombines TRBV4-1 with TRBJ1-2; the match to TRBD1 covers 8 bases. Sequencing was carried out using central memory CD4+ T cells from blood. The sequence derives from a young man in good health. The CDR3 nucleotides are TGCGCCAGCAGCCAGGACAGGGTCAACTATGGCTACACCTTC. It specifies CASSQDRVNYGYTF.